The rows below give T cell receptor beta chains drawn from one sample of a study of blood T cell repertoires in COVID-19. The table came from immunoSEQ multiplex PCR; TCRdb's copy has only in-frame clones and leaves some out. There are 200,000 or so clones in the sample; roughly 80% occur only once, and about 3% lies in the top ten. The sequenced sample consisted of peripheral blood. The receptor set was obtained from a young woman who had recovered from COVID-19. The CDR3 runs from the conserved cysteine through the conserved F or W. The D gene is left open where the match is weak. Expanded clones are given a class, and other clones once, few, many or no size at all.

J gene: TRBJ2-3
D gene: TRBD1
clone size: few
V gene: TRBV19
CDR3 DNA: TGTGCCTGTGGGACAGGACCCACAGATACGCAGTATTTT
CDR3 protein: CACGTGPTDTQYF

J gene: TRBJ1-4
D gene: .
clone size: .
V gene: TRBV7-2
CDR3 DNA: TGTGCCAGCAGCTACCTTGGGGGCAGGAACGGTGAAAAACTGTTTTTT
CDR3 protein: CASSYLGGRNGEKLFF

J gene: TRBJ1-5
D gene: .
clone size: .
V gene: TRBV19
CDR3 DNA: TGTGCCAGTAGCCTACAGGGTCCCGGGATCCAGCCCCAGCATTTT
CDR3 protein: CASSLQGPGIQPQHF

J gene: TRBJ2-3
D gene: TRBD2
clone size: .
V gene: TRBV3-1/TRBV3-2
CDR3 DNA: TGTGCCAGCAGCCAAGTGAGCGGGAGCGCAGATACGCAGTATTTT
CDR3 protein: CASSQVSGSADTQYF

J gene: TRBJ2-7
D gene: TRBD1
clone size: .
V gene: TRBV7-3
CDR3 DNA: TGTGCCAGCAGCCCGTCGACAGGGGTGGCCGAGCAGTACTTC
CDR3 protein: CASSPSTGVAEQYF

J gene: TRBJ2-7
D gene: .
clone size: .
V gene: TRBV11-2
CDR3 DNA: TGTGCCAGCAGCACTGGGGCCGGCTCCTACGAGCAGTACTTC
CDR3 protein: CASSTGAGSYEQYF

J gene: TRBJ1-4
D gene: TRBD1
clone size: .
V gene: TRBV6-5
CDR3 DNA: TGTGCCAGCAGCCCCAAGGGGGCGCGTCCGGAAAAACTGTTTTTT
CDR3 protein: CASSPKGARPEKLFF

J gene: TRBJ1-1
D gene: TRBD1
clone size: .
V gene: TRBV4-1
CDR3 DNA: TGCGCCAGCAGCCACACAGGGGGGACTGAAGCTTTCTTT
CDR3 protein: CASSHTGGTEAFF

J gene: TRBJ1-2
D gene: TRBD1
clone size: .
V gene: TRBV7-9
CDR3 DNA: TGTGCCAGCAGTCTTGGACAGGGAGGCTATGGCTACACCTTC
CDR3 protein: CASSLGQGGYGYTF

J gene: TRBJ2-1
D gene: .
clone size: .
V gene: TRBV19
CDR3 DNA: TGTGCCAGTAGTATCTCCTTCTCCTACAATGAGCAGTTCTTC
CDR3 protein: CASSISFSYNEQFF

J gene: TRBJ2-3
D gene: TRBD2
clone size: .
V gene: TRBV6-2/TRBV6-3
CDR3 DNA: TGTGCCAGCAGTTACCCCCAGCGTGGTGGACTAGCGGACACAGATACGCAGTATTTT
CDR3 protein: CASSYPQRGGLADTDTQYF

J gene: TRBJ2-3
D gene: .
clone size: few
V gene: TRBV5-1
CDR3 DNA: TGCGCCAGCAGCTTGGGGGGCCTAACTAGCACAGATACGCAGTATTTT
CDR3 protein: CASSLGGLTSTDTQYF

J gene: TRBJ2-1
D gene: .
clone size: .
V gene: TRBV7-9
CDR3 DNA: TGTGCCAGCAGCCCCCGCGGGACAGCTTACAATGAGCAGTTCTTC
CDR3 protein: CASSPRGTAYNEQFF

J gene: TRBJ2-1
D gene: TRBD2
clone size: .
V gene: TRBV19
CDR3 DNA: TGTGCCAGTAGTCTCCACGGGAGGGGTTTTAAAAATGAGCAGTTCTTC
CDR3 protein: CASSLHGRGFKNEQFF

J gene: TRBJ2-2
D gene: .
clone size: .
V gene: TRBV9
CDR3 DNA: TGTGCCAGCAGCCCTCATGCGGGCGGGGAGCTGTTTTTT
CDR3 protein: CASSPHAGGELFF

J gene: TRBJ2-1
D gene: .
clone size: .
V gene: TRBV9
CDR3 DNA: TGTGCCAGCAGCGTAGACCTAGCGCACATGGGGCAGTTCTTC
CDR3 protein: CASSVDLAHMGQFF

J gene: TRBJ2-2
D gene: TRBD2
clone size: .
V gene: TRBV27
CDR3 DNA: TGTGCCAGCAGTTCGACTAGCGGATTCCCTCGCACCGGGGAGCTGTTTTTT
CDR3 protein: CASSSTSGFPRTGELFF

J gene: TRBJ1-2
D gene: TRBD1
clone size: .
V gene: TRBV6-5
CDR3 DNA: TGTGCCAGCAGAAGGGACAGCGTCCCGAGATATGGCTACACCTTC
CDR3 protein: CASRRDSVPRYGYTF

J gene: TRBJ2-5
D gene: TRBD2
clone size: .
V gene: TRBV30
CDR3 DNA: TGTGCCTGGAGTAGGACTAGCGGGAGGGGTGAGACCCAGTACTTC
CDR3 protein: CAWSRTSGRGETQYF

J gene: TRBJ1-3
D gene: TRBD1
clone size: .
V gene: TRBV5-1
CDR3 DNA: TGCGCCAGCAGCTTGGGGAGAGGGGACAGCTCTGGAAACACCATATATTTT
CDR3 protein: CASSLGRGDSSGNTIYF

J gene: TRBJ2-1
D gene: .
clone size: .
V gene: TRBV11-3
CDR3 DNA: TGTGCCAGCAGCCGTGATGGGACATCTAACAATGAGCAGTTCTTC
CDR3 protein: CASSRDGTSNNEQFF

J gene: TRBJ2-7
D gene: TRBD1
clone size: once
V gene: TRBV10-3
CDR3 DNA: TGTGCCATCAGTGGAGGGACAGGGAACGAGCAGTACTTC
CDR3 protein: CAISGGTGNEQYF

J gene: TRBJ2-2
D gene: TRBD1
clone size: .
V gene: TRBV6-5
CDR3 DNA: TGTGCCAGCAGTTACTCGACAGGGGGCGAGGCCGGGGAGCTGTTTTTT
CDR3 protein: CASSYSTGGEAGELFF

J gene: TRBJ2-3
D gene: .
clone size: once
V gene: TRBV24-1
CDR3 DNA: TGTGCCACCAGTGATATGTCCTCTAGCACAGATACGCAGTATTTT
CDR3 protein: CATSDMSSSTDTQYF

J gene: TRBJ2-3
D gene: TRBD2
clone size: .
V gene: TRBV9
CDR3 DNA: TGTGCCAGCAGCGTAGGTAGCGGGAGATCTCCAGATACGCAGTATTTT
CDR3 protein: CASSVGSGRSPDTQYF